Detailed here is one T cell receptor beta chain. Its antigen is undetermined. This sample was taken from a study of cytomegalovirus exposure and HLA in healthy donors. Study-level points and caveats: A later analysis showed that HLA-associated TCR beta chains had undergone more clonal expansion than equally common others.

In the PCR, 60 Vbeta and 13 Jbeta primers were used. Here immunoSEQ multiplex PCR was the method, and the copy in TCRdb shows in-frame clones only, minus some. In the table there are under 95,000 clones, roughly 80% of which are singletons. Germline assignment: CDR1 SGHAT and CDR2 FQNNGV. CDR3 length equals 17 residues. Trimming pared 5 bases from V and 5 bases from J, leaving 24 bases between. The sequence derives from a man aged 35-49 years in good health and CMV-seronegative. The sample consisted of PBMCs. The genes are TRBV11-2 and TRBJ2-5, with D tentatively TRBD2 (6 bases). CDR3 coding DNA: TGTGCCAGCAGCCCCCGCATCCCCGGGAGCGGTGGGGAGACCCAGTACTTC. Translation: CASSPRIPGSGGETQYF.